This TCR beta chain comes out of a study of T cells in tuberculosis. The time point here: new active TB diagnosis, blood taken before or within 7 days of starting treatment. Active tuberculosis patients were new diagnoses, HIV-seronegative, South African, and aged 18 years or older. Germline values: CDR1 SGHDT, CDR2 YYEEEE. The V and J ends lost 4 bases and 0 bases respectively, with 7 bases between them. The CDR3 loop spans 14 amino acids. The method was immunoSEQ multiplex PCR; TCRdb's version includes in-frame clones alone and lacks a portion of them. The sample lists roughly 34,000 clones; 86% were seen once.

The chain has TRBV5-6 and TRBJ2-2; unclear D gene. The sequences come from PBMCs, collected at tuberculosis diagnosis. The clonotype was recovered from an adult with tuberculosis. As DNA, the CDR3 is TGTGCCAGCAGCGCGACACCGAACACCGGGGAGCTGTTTTTT. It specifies CASSATPNTGELFF.